This T cell receptor (beta chain) was found in a study of blood T cell repertoires in COVID-19 (dated by TCRdb to about 2020). Looking at the study overall: Samples covering the acute and convalescent phases of COVID-19 were provided by collaborators in the United States, Italy and Spain. The material from the prospective study consisted of cDNA or gDNA derived from T cells, B-cell-depleted T cells, or PBMCs. Deeply sampled blood TCRbeta repertoires from subjects exposed to, actively infected with, or recovered from COVID-19 were included in the dataset. The repertoires were made available in a free public database intended to serve as a resource for research on the immune response to SARS-CoV-2. Samples were obtained from the ongoing ImmuneRACE study (first 160 participants) and from roughly 1,300 subjects provided by 6 global collaborators. Sample metadata almost always included a de-identified subject ID, COVID-19 status, age in years and sex. HLA class I and class II types, where available, came from metadata supplied by the sample provider rather than from assay-based typing.

One collaborating source in Seattle enrolled patients while the patients were actively infected and followed the patients over time throughout the course of disease. Collaborating institutions collected whole blood in K2EDTA tubes following their own protocols. Collaborator samples were shipped for TCRbeta analysis as frozen whole blood, isolated PBMCs, or DNA extracted from either sample type. What the work shows at the level of the full study, not this receptor alone: The quantity of clinical and demographic metadata differed by source and by participant and was supplied without curation.

Notes on this clone: Its antigen has not been determined. Base quality data are lacking; no much larger clone is found one base away.

Reading the germline V gene gives CDR1 MDHEN and CDR2 SYDVKM. V and J are truncated by 7 bases and 0 bases respectively, leaving an intervening sequence of 13 bases. The CDR3, cysteine through phenylalanine, is 15 amino acids long. Only the CDR3 portion is preserved as DNA: 45 bases, with reading frame beginning at the first base. The immunoSEQ Assay, a bias-controlled multiplex PCR, was used to amplify TCRbeta CDR3 regions from genomic DNA. As for the original processing: The number of nucleated cells in each sample was estimated from the amplification of reference gene primers within the assay. To quantify the absolute abundance of each unique TCRbeta CDR3 rearrangement, sequence reads were collapsed and filtered. Productive Simpson clonality was computed per sample as the square root of Simpson's diversity index over productive rearrangements. TCRdb's version of the immuneACCESS table is confined to in-frame rearrangements and falls short of the full clone set. An unresolved V gene accounts for under half of the shortfall where checked; the remainder is of unknown origin. The V and J calls and the clone size are those of that table, but D and trimming were determined from the DNA. The sample data list under 200,000 clones, and around 84% of these were observed just once. The ten most abundant clones make up over 5% of the sample.

The chain links TRBV28 with TRBJ2-1; the D gene is perhaps TRBD2, from 7 matching bases. The TCR originated in a woman in her forties or fifties with COVID-19, enrolled during active disease. Sequencing input: peripheral blood. The CDR3: CASKGGAISYNEQFF. DNA sequence: TGTGCCAGCAAGGGGGGGGCCATCTCCTACAATGAGCAGTTCTTC.